This note documents a single T cell receptor (beta chain) sequence. The time point was: newly diagnosed GD, antithyroid drugs for less than 3 months. RNA isolated from PBMCs was used to make the TCR library. American Thyroid Association guidelines served as the basis for diagnosing Graves' disease. The data belong to a study of regulatory T cells in long-lasting Graves disease. Relying on iRepertoire HTBI primers and Arm-PCR of CDR3 regions, the team built TCR beta libraries. TCRdb reprocessed the multiplex PCR reads via MiXCR and lists one record per CDR3 protein. Of over 350,000 distinct CDR3 sequences detected, approximately 15% appear once; the ten largest clones hold around a sixth. Germline lookup yields CDR1 MNHEY and CDR2 SMNVEV (reference sequence). Trimming took 5 bases from V and 0 from J, leaving 11 bases between them. The CDR3 sequence is 15 residues long. This sample also appeared in a second study, on T cells in Graves' hyperthyroidism and ophthalmopathy. As that report states: RT-PCR in the first round (using the HTBI primer set) targeted the TCR CDR3.

This material consisted of peripheral blood mononuclear cells (PBMCs), taken at new diagnosis, from a patient treated with antithyroid drugs. The rearrangement links TRBV27 to TRBJ2-4; D uncertain. The clonotype comes from a woman between 50 and 59 years old with Graves disease. The CDR3 DNA reads as TGTGCCAGCAGTCCCCATACCCAAGCCAAAAACATTCAGTACTTC. Its protein is CASSPHTQAKNIQYF.